The text below deals with one T cell receptor beta chain. The antigen remains unidentified. The CDR3 covers 16 residues. V was clipped by 5 bases and J by 2 bases; unmatched bases: 8. Per the germline V gene, CDR1 is SGHVS and CDR2 is FQNEAQ. TCR alpha and TCR beta cDNA libraries carrying sample barcodes and UMIs came from 5'RACE with constant-segment primers. Each CDR3 protein gets one entry after TCRdb re-called the 5' RACE reads with MiXCR. The sample has about 340,000 distinct CDR3 sequences; around a fifth are singletons. This specimen belongs to a study of T-cell memory formation after mild COVID-19. On the study more broadly: TCR clusters were mostly confined to one donor each. Study observations and caveats: A second wave expanding day 15 to 37 was CD4+-biased; contracting clones were balanced. Second-wave clones reaching peak frequency on day 37 lacked confirmed SARS-CoV-2 specificity.

This chain joins TRBV7-8 and TRBJ1-5, with 8 bases matching TRBD1. The origin of this receptor is a man younger than 30 who had mild COVID-19 (a few samples of this study predate the infection). Cell type and time point are not known. The sample taken for sequencing was PBMCs or a T cell subset sorted from them (not recorded which). CDR3 sequence: CASSGRTGWGNQPQHF. The CDR3 DNA follows: TGTGCCAGCAGCGGAAGGACAGGGTGGGGCAATCAGCCCCAGCATTTT.